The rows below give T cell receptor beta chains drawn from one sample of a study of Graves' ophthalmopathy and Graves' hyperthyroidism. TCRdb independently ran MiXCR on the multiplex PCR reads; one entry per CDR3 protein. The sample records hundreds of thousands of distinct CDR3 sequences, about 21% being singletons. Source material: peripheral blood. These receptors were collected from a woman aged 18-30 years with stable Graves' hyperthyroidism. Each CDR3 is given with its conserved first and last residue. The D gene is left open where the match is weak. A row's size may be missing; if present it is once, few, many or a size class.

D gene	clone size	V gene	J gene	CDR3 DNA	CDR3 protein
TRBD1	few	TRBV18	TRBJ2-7	TGTGCCAGCTCACCACGGACAGGGAAAAACGAGCAGTACTTC	CASSPRTGKNEQYF
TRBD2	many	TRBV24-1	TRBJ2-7	TGTGCCACCAGTGAGAGCGGGGGGGAGAGCTCCTACGAGCAGTACTTC	CATSESGGESSYEQYF
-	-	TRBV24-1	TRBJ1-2	TGTGCCACCAGTGATCAGGCAGGGGTTGGCTACACCTTC	CATSDQAGVGYTF
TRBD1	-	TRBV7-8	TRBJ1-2	TGTGCCAGCAGCCACGGACAGGAAAAGGCTAACTATGGCTACACCTTC	CASSHGQEKANYGYTF
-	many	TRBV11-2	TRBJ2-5	TGTGCCAGCTCAGAGAGGATAGCTGGGGAGACCCAGTACTTC	CASSERIAGETQYF
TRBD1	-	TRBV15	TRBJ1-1	TGTGCCACCAGCGGAGGAGGGGACAGGGGGACTGAAGCTTTCTTT	CATSGGGDRGTEAFF
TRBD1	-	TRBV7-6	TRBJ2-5	TGTGCCAGCAGCTTAGGTTTAGGACAGGAATGGGAGACCCAGTACTTC	CASSLGLGQEWETQYF
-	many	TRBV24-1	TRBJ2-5	TGTGCCACCAGTGAATTACTGGGACGCAACCAAGAGACCCAGTACTTC	CATSELLGRNQETQYF
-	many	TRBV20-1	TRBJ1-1	TGCAGTGCTAGAGATACCTCGGGGGGGGACACTGAAGCTTTCTTT	CSARDTSGGDTEAFF
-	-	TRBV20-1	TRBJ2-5	TGCAGTGCTTTGGACAGTGTGGGAAAGACCCAGTACTTC	CSALDSVGKTQYF
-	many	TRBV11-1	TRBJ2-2	TGTGCCAGCAGCAAAACGCCGGGACCGAACACCGGGGAGCTGTTTTTT	CASSKTPGPNTGELFF
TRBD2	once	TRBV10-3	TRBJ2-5	TGTGCCATCAGTGGCACTAGCGCTGAGACCCAGTACTTC	CAISGTSAETQYF
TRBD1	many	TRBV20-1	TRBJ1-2	TGCAGTGCCCCACAGGGGGCGATTGATGGCTACACCTTC	CSAPQGAIDGYTF
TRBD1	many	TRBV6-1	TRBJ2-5	TGTGCCAGCAGTAAACAGGGGGGCCGGGAGACCCAGTACTTC	CASSKQGGRETQYF
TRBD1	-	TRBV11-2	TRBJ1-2	TGTGCCAGCACCCTGGGGACAGGGGGCAGTGGCTGCACCTTC	CASTLGTGGSGCTF
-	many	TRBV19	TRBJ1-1	TGTGCCAGTAGCCCTGGGGTAGGGATGAACACTGAAGCTTTCTTT	CASSPGVGMNTEAFF
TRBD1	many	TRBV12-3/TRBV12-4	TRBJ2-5	TGTGCCAGCAGTTTAGACAGGGGCGAGAGGTACTTC	CASSLDRGERYF
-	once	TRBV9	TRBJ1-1	TGTGCCAGCAGCCAATGGGGGGATACGAACACTGAAGCTTTCTTT	CASSQWGDTNTEAFF
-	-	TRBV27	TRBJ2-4	TGTGCCAGCAGTACGCGACAGGAAAACATTAAGTACTTC	CASSTRQENIKYF
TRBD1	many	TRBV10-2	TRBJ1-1	TGCGCCACCTCCTTACAGGGGGTAGGGGCTGAAGCTTTCTTT	CATSLQGVGAEAFF
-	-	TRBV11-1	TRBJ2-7	TGTGCCAGCAGCTTAGGAGGGGCAGGCCCTTCCCTCGAGCAGTACTTC	CASSLGGAGPSLEQYF
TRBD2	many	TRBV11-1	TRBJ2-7	TGTGCCAGCAGCTTAGCGGGACTAGCAGCTAACGAGCAGTACTTC	CASSLAGLAANEQYF
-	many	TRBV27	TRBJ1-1	TGTGCCAGCAGACCATGGGGGAATATGAACACTGAAGCTTTCTTT	CASRPWGNMNTEAFF
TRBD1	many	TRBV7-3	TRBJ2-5	TGTGCCAGCAGCCCCACCGGGGCAGGGGGACAAGAGACCCAGTACTTC	CASSPTGAGGQETQYF
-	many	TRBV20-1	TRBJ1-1	TGCAGTGCAAATCAACAGGGTGGCACTGAAGCTTTCTTT	CSANQQGGTEAFF
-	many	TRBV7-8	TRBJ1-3	TGTGCCAGCAGCCCGACATTGGCTGGAAACACCATATATTTT	CASSPTLAGNTIYF
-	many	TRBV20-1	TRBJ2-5	TGCAGTGCTAGAGTCCCGGGTCGGGAGACCCAGTACTTC	CSARVPGRETQYF
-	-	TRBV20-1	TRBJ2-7	TGCAGTGCTATTCGCCGGGACGCAATATACTACGAGCAGTACTTC	CSAIRRDAIYYEQYF
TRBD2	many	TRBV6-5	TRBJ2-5	TGTGCCAGCAGTTCCAACGGACTAGCGGGAGAGGGGGAGACCCAGTACTTC	CASSSNGLAGEGETQYF
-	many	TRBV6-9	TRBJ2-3	TGTGCCAGCAGTTATGAAACTAGTCCCTATACGCAGTATTTT	CASSYETSPYTQYF
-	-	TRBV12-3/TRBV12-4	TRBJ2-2	TGTGCCAGCATTCCAATCCCAGGGCCCGGGGAGCTGTTTTTT	CASIPIPGPGELFF
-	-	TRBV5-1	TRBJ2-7	TGCGCCAGCGCCTACGGGGAGGAAACTTACGAGCAGTACTTC	CASAYGEETYEQYF
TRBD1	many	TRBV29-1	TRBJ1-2	TGCAGCGTTGGTGGACAGGGACCTTTTGGCTACACCTTC	CSVGGQGPFGYTF
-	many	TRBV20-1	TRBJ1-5	TGCAGTGCTAGCCTGAATAGCAATCAGCCCCAGCATTTT	CSASLNSNQPQHF
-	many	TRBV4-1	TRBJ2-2	TGCGCCAGCAGCCAAGGACTAGTTCCCGGGGAGCTGTTTTTT	CASSQGLVPGELFF
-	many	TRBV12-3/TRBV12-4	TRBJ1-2	TGTGCCAGCAGTTTAATAGGACAGAACTATGGCTACACCTTC	CASSLIGQNYGYTF
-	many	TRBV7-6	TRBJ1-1	TGTGCCAGCAGCCCAGACATGCACGCGGCTGAAGCTTTCTTT	CASSPDMHAAEAFF
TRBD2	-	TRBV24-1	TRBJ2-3	TGTGCCACCAGTGATTTACTAGCGGGAGCAGATACGCAGTATTTT	CATSDLLAGADTQYF
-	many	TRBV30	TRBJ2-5	TGTGCCTGGAGTGCTCCCTTGACCCAGTACTTC	CAWSAPLTQYF
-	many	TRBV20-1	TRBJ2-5	TGCAGTGCCGGACGGGAGACCCAGTACTTC	CSAGRETQYF
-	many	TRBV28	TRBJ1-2	TGTGCCAGCAGTATTCCAGCGGGGAGGCCGGGAGGCTACACCTTC	CASSIPAGRPGGYTF
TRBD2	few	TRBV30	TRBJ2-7	TGTGCCTGGAGTAGGGCGGGGGGCTACTACGGGCAGTACTTC	CAWSRAGGYYGQYF